This T cell receptor (beta chain) is drawn from a study of cytomegalovirus exposure and HLA in healthy donors. Findings and limits, study-wide: Clonal expansion, a later analysis showed, was greater in HLA-associated TCR beta chains than in equally common others. A link between a missense DCLRE1C variant and TCR beta V- and J-gene trimming emerged from a later analysis. It was 150 to 200 TCR beta chains that were listed as cytomegalovirus-associated.

Notes on this clone: What it recognizes is unknown.

The PCR had 60 Vbeta and 13 Jbeta primers. The repertoire was sequenced with immunoSEQ multiplex PCR; TCRdb's copy has only in-frame clones and lacks some. The sample has 94,000 or so clones, about 71% seen once. V shed 0 bases and J 3 bases; nucleotides not matched to a gene: 3. The CDR3 totals 15 residues. CDR1 is MNHEY and CDR2 is SVGAGI in the germline V gene. Sequencing input: PBMCs. The chain carries TRBV6-5 and TRBJ2-7, with 9 bases matching TRBD1. This sequence originates from a man aged 55 to 70 in good health and CMV-seronegative. The CDR3 here is CASSYSWTGDYEQYF. CDR3 nucleotides: TGTGCCAGCAGTTACTCTTGGACAGGGGACTACGAGCAGTACTTC.